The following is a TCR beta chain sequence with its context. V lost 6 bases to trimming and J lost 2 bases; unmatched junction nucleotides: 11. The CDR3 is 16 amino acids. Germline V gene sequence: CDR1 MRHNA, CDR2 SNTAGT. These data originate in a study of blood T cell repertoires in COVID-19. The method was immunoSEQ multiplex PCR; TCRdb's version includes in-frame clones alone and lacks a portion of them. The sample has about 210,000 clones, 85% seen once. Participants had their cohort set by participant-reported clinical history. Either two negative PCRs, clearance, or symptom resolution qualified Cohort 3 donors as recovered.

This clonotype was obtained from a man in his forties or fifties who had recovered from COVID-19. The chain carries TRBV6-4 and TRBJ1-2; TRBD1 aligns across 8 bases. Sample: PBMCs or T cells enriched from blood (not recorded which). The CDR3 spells CASRETYRGTNYGYTF. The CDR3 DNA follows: TGTGCCAGCAGAGAAACCTACAGGGGGACCAACTATGGCTACACCTTC.